This T cell receptor (beta chain) appears in the sequencing data of a study of Graves' ophthalmopathy and Graves' hyperthyroidism. Turning to the study itself: At the time of initial diagnosis and before any treatment, peripheral blood was collected.

Study results and limitations: Most expanded clonotypes from thyroid (those above 0.001 frequency) were also found in blood. A classifier, a 13-signature model, separated ophthalmopathy from stable hyperthyroidism with about 87% sensitivity and about 83% specificity.

With regard to this clonotype: Its target is not known.

Amplified material comprised TCR beta CDR3 regions derived from RNA transcripts. HTBI primers were used in a first-round RT-PCR, which preceded a second-round multiplex PCR. TCRdb processed the multiplex PCR reads anew with MiXCR; each CDR3 protein has one entry. The table has 150,000 or so distinct CDR3 sequences, around 39% seen once. This CDR3 has 14 amino acids. Germline CDR1 is SQVTM and CDR2 is ANQGSEA. Trimming removed 4 bases at V and 2 bases at J, with 12 bases between. The chain joins TRBV29-1 to TRBJ1-5, with unresolved D. This receptor was taken from a young man with Graves' ophthalmopathy. Specimen: peripheral blood. CDR3 amino acids: CSVAPGKGNQPQHF. CDR3 coding DNA: TGCAGCGTTGCACCGGGGAAAGGCAATCAGCCCCAGCATTTT.